This T cell receptor (beta chain) was captured by sequencing in a study of regulatory T cells in long-lasting Graves disease. The ends were cut back, 6 bases at V and 0 bases at J, with 12 bases in the middle. The CDR3 is 14 residues long. Germline assignment: CDR1 MNHNS and CDR2 SASEGT. Building the TCR beta libraries relied on iRepertoire HTBI primers, and CDR3 regions underwent Arm-PCR. One entry per CDR3 protein, called by TCRdb with MiXCR from the multiplex PCR reads. Of some 470,000 distinct CDR3 sequences in the sample, 20% to 25% were seen once. This clonotype was seen repeatedly, ten times or more. Its antigen is unknown. Specified time point: persistent/refractory GD, antithyroid drugs over 5 years with positive TRAb. Scientists built the TCR library using RNA that was extracted from PBMCs. Study-level points and caveats: The number of shared public clonotypes was higher in persistent patients (more than 2,500) than new patients (966). Because few samples were included, accuracy may have been lower. Gene preferences differed: TRBV28, TRBJ1-2, TRBJ2-5 in persistent cases.

The specimen was peripheral blood mononuclear cells (PBMCs), collected when the disease was refractory, from a patient treated with antithyroid drugs. The TCR was taken from a female donor with Graves disease. The rearrangement uses TRBV6-1 and TRBJ2-7, with no clear D. The CDR3 DNA reads as TGTGCCAGCAGAACAGTACCACCCTCCTACGAGCAGTACTTC. Protein sequence: CASRTVPPSYEQYF.